Below, 25 T cell receptor beta chains from the same sample are listed, as sequenced in a study of cytomegalovirus exposure and HLA in healthy donors. Primers included in the PCR were 60 Vbeta and 13 Jbeta primers. Method: immunoSEQ multiplex PCR; TCRdb's copy keeps in-frame clones and lacks some. The sample carries under 150,000 clones, approximately 72% recorded once. The sequenced sample consisted of PBMCs. The receptors come from a human donor in good health.

This clone was found a few times. V gene TRBV11-2 combines with J gene TRBJ2-2; TRBD2 aligns across 12 bases. V lost 4 bases, J lost 7 bases, and 7 bases stayed unmatched. This CDR3 comprises 16 residues. Germline CDR1 is SGHAT and CDR2 is FQNNGV. The CDR3 sequence: CASSSRLAGDVGELFF. For the CDR3, the DNA is TGTGCCAGCAGCTCCCGACTAGCGGGAGACGTCGGGGAGCTGTTTTTT.

The chain links TRBV10-3 to TRBJ2-7, with D hard to call. Germline CDR1 is ENHRY and CDR2 is SYGVKD. Trimming left V 3 bases short and J 1 base short, with 10 bases between. CDR3 length: 14 amino acids. Here the CDR3 reads CAISDGMKSYEQYF. As DNA, the CDR3 is TGTGCCATCAGTGACGGTATGAAGTCCTACGAGCAGTACTTC.

V and J are TRBV28 and TRBJ1-5; TRBD1 aligns across 8 bases. With 3 bases clipped from V and 1 base from J, the junction kept 11 bases outside the gene matches. The CDR3 loop spans 18 amino acids. CDR1 MDHEN and CDR2 SYDVKM come from the germline V gene. This CDR3 is CASSFQTGQGTSNQPQHF. Written as DNA, the CDR3 is TGTGCCAGCAGTTTCCAGACCGGACAGGGTACCAGCAATCAGCCCCAGCATTTT.

The chain couples TRBV27 to TRBJ1-6, with D possibly matching TRBD1 (5 bases). V was pared by 0 bases and J by 6 bases, with 9 bases between. The CDR3 loop spans 15 amino acids. Germline-derived CDR1 and CDR2 are MNHEY and SMNVEV (reference sequence). The CDR3 coding sequence is TGTGCCAGCAGTTTATCGACCAGGGCTAATTCACCCCTCCACTTT. Translated, it gives CASSLSTRANSPLHF.

V and J are TRBV2 and TRBJ1-4; D possibly corresponds to TRBD1 (5 bases). This CDR3 comprises 15 residues. Trimming removed 6 bases from V and 1 base from J, with 12 bases in between. Germline values: CDR1 SNHLY, CDR2 FYNNEI. The CDR3 nucleotides are TGTGCCAGCAGCCCTACAGGAGTAACTAATGAAAAACTGTTTTTT. This translates into CASSPTGVTNEKLFF.

The chain combines TRBV9 with TRBJ2-5; the match to TRBD2 covers 12 bases. Germline V gene lookup returns CDR1 SGDLS and CDR2 YYNGEE. V gave up 4 bases and J gave up 4 bases; unmatched junction bases: 14. This CDR3 is 18 amino acids long. For the CDR3, the DNA is TGTGCCAGCAGCTATGGCAGGACTAGCGGGGTTTTAGGAGAGACCCAGTACTTC. Protein: CASSYGRTSGVLGETQYF.

The chain employs TRBV27 and TRBJ1-1; 7 bases are a match to TRBD1. This CDR3 contains 14 residues. The germline CDR1 and CDR2 sequences are MNHEY and SMNVEV (reference sequence). V gave up 4 bases and J gave up 8 bases; unmatched junction bases: 10. The CDR3 bases are TGTGCCAGCAGTTACACACAGGGGTCGGGAGAAGCTTTCTTT. It yields the protein CASSYTQGSGEAFF.

This chain connects TRBV18 to TRBJ1-5, with D perhaps matching TRBD1 (6 bases). The germline V gene encodes CDR1 KGHSH and CDR2 LQKENI. This CDR3 spans 15 amino acids. The germline V and J ends were trimmed by 3 bases and 3 bases, with 12 bases remaining between them. The CDR3 region has the DNA TGTGCCAGCTCACCGCAACAGGGACCCAATCAGCCCCAGCATTTT. It translates to CASSPQQGPNQPQHF. Variable domain in full (rest from reference TRBV18 and TRBJ1-5): NAGVMQNPRHLVRRRGQEARLRCSPMKGHSHVYWYRQLPEEGLKFMVYLQKENIIDESGMPKERFSAEFPKEGPSILRIQQVVRGDSAAYFCASSPQQGPNQPQHFGDGTRLSIL.

The chain uses TRBV13 and TRBJ2-7, with 7 bases that match TRBD2. Germline V gene lookup returns CDR1 PRHDT and CDR2 FYEKMQ (reference sequence). Unmatched junction bases numbered 3, after V lost 4 bases and J lost 3 bases. The CDR3 is 13 amino acids. CDR3 loop: CASSSSSGYEQYF. The CDR3, as DNA: TGTGCCAGCAGCTCATCTAGCGGCTACGAGCAGTACTTC.

This chain connects TRBV19 to TRBJ2-6, with a possible D match to TRBD1 (5 bases). Germline V gene lookup returns CDR1 LNHDA and CDR2 SQIVND (reference sequence). With 7 bases removed from V and 0 bases from J, the gap between germline ends came to 25 bases. CDR3 length: 20 amino acids. The CDR3 nucleotides are TGTGCCAGTACCCCCTGGGGCAGGGCTAACCGAGGCTCTGGGGCCAACGTCCTGACTTTC. This codes for CASTPWGRANRGSGANVLTF.

The J gene is TRBJ1-3, the V gene TRBV5-1; 9 bases are a match to TRBD1. Losses at the gene ends were 3 bases for V and 3 bases for J; bases not matched to a gene: 4. This CDR3 contains 15 residues. Germline loops: CDR1 SGHRS, CDR2 YFSETQ. CDR3 amino acids: CASSSTGGNGNTIYF. The CDR3 region has the DNA TGCGCCAGCAGCTCGACAGGGGGGAATGGAAACACCATATATTTT. Combining the CDR3 with reference TRBV5-1 and TRBJ1-3 gives the whole variable domain KAGVTQTPRYLIKTRGQQVTLSCSPISGHRSVSWYQQTPGQGLQFLFEYFSETQRNKGNFPGRFSGRQFSNSRSEMNVSTLELGDSALYLCASSSTGGNGNTIYFGEGSWLTVV.

With regard to this clone: The same CDR3 also results from other DNA sequences found in this sample. CDR3 loop: CASSPEGAYEQYF. Written as DNA, the CDR3 is TGCGCCAGCAGCCCCGAAGGAGCCTACGAGCAGTACTTC. The V gene is TRBV5-1, the J gene TRBJ2-7; no reliable D call. This CDR3 contains 13 residues. Trimming took off 4 bases at V and 2 bases at J, with 10 bases between the two ends. CDR1 is SGHRS, CDR2 YFSETQ, per germline.

This clone was counted a single time. This chain links TRBV11-2 with TRBJ2-7; TRBD1 matches 7 bases. The CDR3 is made up of 13 amino acids. Germline CDR1 SGHAT, CDR2 FQNNGV. V was pared by 6 bases and J by 3 bases, with 5 bases of the junction left unmatched. CDR3 sequence reads: CASRRTGGYEQYF. The CDR3 DNA follows: TGTGCCAGCAGGAGGACAGGAGGCTACGAGCAGTACTTC.

The chain employs TRBV7-9 and TRBJ2-1; 9 bases map to TRBD2. V lost 0 bases to trimming and J lost 8 bases; unmatched junction nucleotides: 8. Germline V gene sequence: CDR1 SEHNR, CDR2 FQNEAQ (reference sequence). The CDR3 runs 16 residues. The DNA of the CDR3 is TGTGCCAGCAGCTTAGCAGGCGGGAGGGCCGGGGATGAGCAGTTCTTC. Amino acid sequence: CASSLAGGRAGDEQFF.

This clone was seen a few times. V and J are TRBV9 and TRBJ2-5; the D is unclear. V dropped 1 base and J dropped 4 bases, with 8 bases sitting between them. The CDR3 extends over 13 amino acids. In germline, CDR1 is SGDLS, CDR2 YYNGEE. The CDR3 sequence is CASSVNEPETQYF. The CDR3 DNA reads as TGTGCCAGCAGCGTAAACGAGCCAGAGACCCAGTACTTC.

This clone was seen a handful of times. The V call is TRBV27, the J call TRBJ2-7, with 7 positions matching TRBD2. Germline CDR1 MNHEY, CDR2 SMNVEV (reference sequence). The CDR3 runs to 16 residues. V was clipped by 6 bases and J by 5 bases; unmatched bases: 16. The CDR3 coding sequence is TGTGCCAGCAGCCGCCGTTCGGGCGGGAGTTTCCACGAGCAGTACTTC. Encoded protein: CASSRRSGGSFHEQYF.

This clone was detected only a few times. The chain combines TRBV7-3 with TRBJ2-7; D possibly corresponds to TRBD2 (5 bases). Between the trimmed V and J ends, which lost 5 bases and 0 bases, there was a span of 8 bases. Germline lookup yields CDR1 SGHTA and CDR2 FQGTGA. There are 13 residues in the CDR3. CDR3 DNA sequence: TGTGCCAGCAGCCTGGACTCCTCCTACGAGCAGTACTTC. It encodes CASSLDSSYEQYF.

This clone was recorded a few times. V is TRBV4-3 and J is TRBJ1-2; the match to TRBD1 covers 9 bases. Germline CDR1 LGHNA, CDR2 YSLEER. With V trimmed by 4 bases and J by 8 bases, 11 bases remained unmatched. The CDR3 has 15 residues. In DNA, the CDR3 is TGCGCCAGCAGCCCGACGACCGGGGGACAGGGAGGCTACACCTTC. Its translation: CASSPTTGGQGGYTF.

The chain's CDR3 is CAGGVTEAFF. CDR3 bases: TGTGCCGGGGGGGTTACTGAAGCTTTCTTT. The chain uses TRBV30 and TRBJ1-1; weak D call: TRBD1 (5 bases). Germline CDR1 reads GTSNPN; CDR2 reads SVGIG (reference sequence). This CDR3 spans 10 amino acids. Trimming cost V 8 bases and J 5 bases, with 9 bases left between them.

This chain links TRBV4-1 with TRBJ1-1; unclear D gene. V was cut by 1 base and J by 1 base, with 16 bases left in between. Germline CDR1 reads MGHRA; CDR2 reads YSYEKL. The CDR3 runs 17 residues. In DNA, the CDR3 is TGCGCCAGCAGCCAAGCGGGGTCCGGGGTCCGGAACACTGAAGCTTTCTTT. Translation: CASSQAGSGVRNTEAFF.

This chain joins TRBV29-1 and TRBJ2-2, with TRBD1 matching over 11 bases. Germline-derived CDR1 and CDR2 are SQVTM and ANQGSEA. J was trimmed by 7 bases and V by 4 bases; bases with no gene match: 11. This CDR3 contains 16 residues. This CDR3 is CSVGADRGPGVGELFF. CDR3 bases: TGCAGCGTTGGGGCGGACAGGGGGCCCGGGGTCGGGGAGCTGTTTTTT.

This chain uses TRBV28 with TRBJ2-3; tentative D call: TRBD1 (5 bases). Looked up from germline, CDR1 is MDHEN and CDR2 is SYDVKM. The CDR3 totals 15 residues. V was trimmed by 7 bases and J by 2 bases, leaving 16 bases between them. The CDR3 loop is CASTPDRPATDTQYF. In DNA, the CDR3 is TGTGCCAGCACCCCCGACAGACCGGCCACAGATACGCAGTATTTT.

The chain combines TRBV14 with TRBJ2-5; 10 positions agree with TRBD2. Losses at the gene ends were 3 bases for V and 4 bases for J; bases not matched to a gene: 11. This CDR3 spans 17 amino acids. Germline assignment: CDR1 SGHDN and CDR2 FVKESK. The CDR3 is CASSHLVAGGRGETQYF. For the CDR3, the DNA is TGTGCCAGCAGCCATCTAGTAGCGGGAGGTAGAGGAGAGACCCAGTACTTC. Together with reference TRBV14 and TRBJ2-5, the CDR3 gives the full variable domain: EAGVTQFPSHSVIEKGQTVTLRCDPISGHDNLYWYRRVMGKEIKFLLHFVKESKQDESGMPNNRFLAERTGGTYSTLKVQPAELEDSGVYFCASSHLVAGGRGETQYFGPGTRLLVL.

The sample holds a few counts of this clone. The genes are TRBV7-3 and TRBJ2-7, with a weak D call TRBD2 (5 bases). Germline values: CDR1 SGHTA, CDR2 FQGTGA. Trimming took 2 bases from V and 3 from J, leaving 8 bases between them. This CDR3 region has 13 residues. In nucleotides, the CDR3 is TGTGCCAGCAGCTTAGGCGGGCTCTACGAGCAGTACTTC. This translates into CASSLGGLYEQYF.

V usage is TRBV27 and J usage is TRBJ2-1; tentative D call: TRBD2 (5 bases). Germline values: CDR1 MNHEY, CDR2 SMNVEV (reference sequence). V was clipped by 4 bases and J by 5 bases, with 6 bases between them. This CDR3 contains 12 residues. The CDR3 loop is CASSYGNNEQFF. The CDR3, as DNA: TGTGCCAGCAGTTACGGGAACAATGAGCAGTTCTTC.